A single T cell receptor beta chain is shown here with its context. The antigen is not known. Clones were read by immunoSEQ multiplex PCR, and TCRdb kept only the in-frame ones, dropping some. The table includes roughly 100,000 clones, roughly 95% detected once. Trimming cost V 4 bases and J 4 bases; bases outside gene matches: 11. The CDR3 is 17 amino acids. CDR1 SGHDT and CDR2 YYEEEE come from the germline V gene. The data belong to a study of T cells in pancreatic ductal adenocarcinoma. The selected patients with pancreatic ductal adenocarcinoma had surgery but no neoadjuvant therapy. Study observations and caveats: Results skew toward the minority of patients with early-stage disease.

What was sequenced was PBMCs. This TCR was recovered from a human donor with pancreatic ductal adenocarcinoma. The chain has TRBV5-6 and TRBJ2-1; 10 bases are a match to TRBD2. The CDR3 nucleotides read TGTGCCAGCAGCCCTCAGGCCCGGACTAGCGGTTACAATGAGCAGTTCTTC. Translating it yields CASSPQARTSGYNEQFF.